The 10 T cell receptor beta chains presented below share a single source sample, sequenced in a study of radiation and T cells in renal cell carcinoma. Time point described: baseline pretreatment blood. As to treatment: 15 Gy SBRT to primary tumor, nephrectomy 4 weeks later. Measured with immunoSEQ multiplex PCR; TCRdb has only the in-frame clones, and not every one. Among 140,000 or so clones listed, 70% to 90% were seen once. The sample here was blood, taken from a patient whose treatment included radiotherapy and nephrectomy. These receptors were obtained from a woman aged 50 to 60 with renal cell carcinoma.

This chain joins TRBV27 and TRBJ2-5, with a weak D call TRBD1 (6 bases). The CDR3 totals 14 residues. Germline V lookup: CDR1 MNHEY, CDR2 SMNVEV (reference sequence). Trimming took 3 bases from V and 5 from J, leaving 13 bases between them. The CDR3 spells CASSFRGRGETQYF. Written as DNA, the CDR3 is TGTGCCAGCAGTTTTAGGGGTAGGGGGGAGACCCAGTACTTC.

The count of this clone is one. The chain links TRBV7-2 to TRBJ1-6; the D is unclear. This CDR3 has 15 residues. The germline V gene has CDR1 SGHTA and CDR2 FQGNSA. V lost 5 bases, J lost 7 bases, and 15 bases lay in between. In DNA form, the CDR3 reads TGTGCCAGCAGCCCAACGGCCCGAAGGAATTCACCCCTCCACTTT. Translation: CASSPTARRNSPLHF.

The chain recombines TRBV11-2 with TRBJ2-2; TRBD2 agrees at 14 bases. This CDR3 contains 18 residues. Germline-derived CDR1 and CDR2 are SGHAT and FQNNGV. After removal of 5 bases from V and 6 bases from J, the junction contained 11 bases not matched to a gene. The CDR3 spells CASSAETSGGAGAGELFF. For the CDR3, the DNA is TGTGCCAGCAGCGCCGAGACTAGCGGGGGGGCCGGAGCCGGGGAGCTGTTTTTT.

This rearrangement joins TRBV6-6 to TRBJ2-1, with D perhaps matching TRBD1 or TRBD2 (5 bases each). Per the germline V gene, CDR1 is MNHNY and CDR2 is SVGAGI (reference sequence). V lost 8 bases and J 4 bases, leaving 12 bases between the germline ends. The CDR3 spans 13 residues. This chain's CDR3 is CASGRDGYNEQFF. The CDR3 bases are TGTGCCAGCGGCCGGGACGGTTACAATGAGCAGTTCTTC.

V and J are TRBV7-8 and TRBJ2-7; 13 nucleotides align to TRBD2. The CDR3 covers 17 residues. Per the germline V gene, CDR1 is SGHVS and CDR2 is FQNEAQ. Trimming removed 2 bases from V and 1 base from J; junction bases left unmatched: 5. This CDR3 reads CASSLRTSGGSSYEQYF. The DNA of the CDR3 is TGTGCCAGCAGCTTAAGGACTAGCGGGGGAAGTTCCTACGAGCAGTACTTC.

The chain employs TRBV18 and TRBJ1-2; D is uncertain. Trimming stripped 2 bases from V and 8 bases from J, with 9 bases between. Per the germline V gene, CDR1 is KGHSH and CDR2 is LQKENI. The CDR3 sequence is 12 residues long. The CDR3 coding sequence is TGTGCCAGCTCACCAACGGGTGCCGGCTACACCTTC. This translates into CASSPTGAGYTF. The whole variable domain, remainder taken from reference TRBV18 and TRBJ1-2, is NAGVMQNPRHLVRRRGQEARLRCSPMKGHSHVYWYRQLPEEGLKFMVYLQKENIIDESGMPKERFSAEFPKEGPSILRIQQVVRGDSAAYFCASSPTGAGYTFGSGTRLTVV.

CDR3 sequence reads: CASSVGAGRADRGLGGGGYTF. CDR3 bases: TGTGCCAGCAGCGTAGGGGCCGGGCGAGCGGACAGGGGGCTTGGAGGCGGTGGCTACACCTTC. The chain has TRBV9 and TRBJ1-2; TRBD1 matches at 11 bases. The V gene's germline CDR1 is SGDLS and CDR2 YYNGEE. The CDR3 has 21 amino acids. The J segment lost 7 bases and the V segment lost 0 bases, leaving 23 bases of the junction unmatched.

This chain joins TRBV19 and TRBJ2-7; 9 bases agree with TRBD1. The CDR3 totals 16 residues. Trimming at V came to 5 bases and at J to 4 bases, leaving 12 bases not matched to a gene. Germline loops: CDR1 LNHDA, CDR2 SQIVND (reference sequence). CDR3 sequence: CASSRDRAAPWYEQYF. The DNA for the CDR3 is TGTGCCAGTAGTCGGGACAGGGCCGCGCCATGGTACGAGCAGTACTTC.

V gene TRBV7-8 combines with J gene TRBJ1-5; weak D call: TRBD1 (5 bases). The CDR3 length is 15 residues. Trimming took 5 bases from V and 1 from J, leaving 12 bases between them. Germline assignment: CDR1 SGHVS and CDR2 FQNEAQ. The CDR3 region has the DNA TGTGCCAGCAGCACAGGAGAAGGGAGCAATCAGCCCCAGCATTTT. The encoded protein is CASSTGEGSNQPQHF.

J is TRBJ1-1 and V is TRBV6-5; D is undetermined. The CDR3 is 11 amino acids. Trimming left V 10 bases short and J 5 bases short, with 11 bases between. Per the germline V gene, CDR1 is MNHEY and CDR2 is SVGAGI. In DNA, the CDR3 is TGTGCCACCTCCCCGGGAACTGAAGCTTTCTTT. Its protein is CATSPGTEAFF.